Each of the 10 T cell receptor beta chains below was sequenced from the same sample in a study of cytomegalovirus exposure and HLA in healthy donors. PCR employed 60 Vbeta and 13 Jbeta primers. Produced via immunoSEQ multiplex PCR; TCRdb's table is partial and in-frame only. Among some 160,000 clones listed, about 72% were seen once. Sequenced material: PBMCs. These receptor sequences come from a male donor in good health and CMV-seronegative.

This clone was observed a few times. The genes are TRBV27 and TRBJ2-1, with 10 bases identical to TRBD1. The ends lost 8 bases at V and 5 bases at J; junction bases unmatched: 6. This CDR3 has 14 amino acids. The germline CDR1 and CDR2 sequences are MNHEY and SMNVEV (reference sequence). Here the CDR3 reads CASRGQGGNNEQFF. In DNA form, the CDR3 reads TGTGCCAGCCGCGGACAGGGGGGCAACAATGAGCAGTTCTTC.

CDR3 nucleotides: TGTGCCAGCAGCGATCCTGCAGGGGGTGATTATGGCTACACCTTC. Amino acid sequence: CASSDPAGGDYGYTF. The chain joins TRBV14 to TRBJ1-2, with TRBD1 matching over 7 bases. With 5 bases clipped from V and 5 bases from J, the junction kept 11 bases outside the gene matches. CDR1 is SGHDN and CDR2 is FVKESK in the germline V gene. This CDR3 is built from 15 residues.

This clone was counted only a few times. CDR3 residues: CASSHEGQSGDIQYF. The CDR3 nucleotides are TGCGCCAGCAGCCACGAGGGTCAGAGCGGGGACATTCAGTACTTC. The chain combines TRBV4-3 with TRBJ2-4; 7 bases align to TRBD2. V was clipped by 3 bases and J by 8 bases; unmatched bases: 10. The CDR3 runs to 15 residues. Germline V gives CDR1 LGHNA, CDR2 YSLEER.

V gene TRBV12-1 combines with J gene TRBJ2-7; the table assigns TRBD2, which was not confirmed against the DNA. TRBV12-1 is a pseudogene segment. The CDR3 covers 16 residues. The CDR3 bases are TGTGCCAGCAGCTTAGGACTAGCGGGAGTGCTCTACGAGCAGTACTTC. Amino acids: CASSLGLAGVLYEQYF.

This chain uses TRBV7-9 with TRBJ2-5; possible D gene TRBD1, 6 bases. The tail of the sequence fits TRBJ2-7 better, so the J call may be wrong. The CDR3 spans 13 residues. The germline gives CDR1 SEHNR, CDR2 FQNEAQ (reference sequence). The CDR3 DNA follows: TGTGCCAGCAGCGGACAGTTCCTGGACGAGCAGTACTTC. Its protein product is CASSGQFLDEQYF.

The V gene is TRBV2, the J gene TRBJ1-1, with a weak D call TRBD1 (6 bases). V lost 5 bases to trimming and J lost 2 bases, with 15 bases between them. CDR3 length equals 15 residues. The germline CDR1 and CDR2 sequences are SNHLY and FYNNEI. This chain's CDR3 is CASSFPGHRNTEAFF. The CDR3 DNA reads TGTGCCAGCAGTTTCCCGGGACACCGTAACACTGAAGCTTTCTTT.

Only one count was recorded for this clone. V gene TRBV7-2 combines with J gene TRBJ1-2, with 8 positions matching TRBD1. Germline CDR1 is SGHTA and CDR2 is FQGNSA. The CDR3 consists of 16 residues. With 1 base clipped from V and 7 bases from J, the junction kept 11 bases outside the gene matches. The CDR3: CASSLGTGSLLSGYTF. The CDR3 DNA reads TGTGCCAGCAGCTTAGGGACAGGGTCCCTGTTGAGTGGCTACACCTTC.

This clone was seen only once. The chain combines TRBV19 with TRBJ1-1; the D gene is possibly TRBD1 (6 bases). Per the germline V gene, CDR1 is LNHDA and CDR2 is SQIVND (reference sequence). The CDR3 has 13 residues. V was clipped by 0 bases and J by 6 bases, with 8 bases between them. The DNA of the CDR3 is TGTGCCAGTAGTATAGAAGCAGGGGCTGAAGCTTTCTTT. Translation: CASSIEAGAEAFF.

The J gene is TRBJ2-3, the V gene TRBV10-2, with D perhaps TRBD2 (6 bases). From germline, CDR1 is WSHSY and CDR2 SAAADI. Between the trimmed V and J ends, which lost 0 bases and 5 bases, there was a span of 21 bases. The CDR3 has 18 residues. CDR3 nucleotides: TGCGCCAGCAGTGAGTCGCCGGGACTCAAGAAAGAGGTAGATACGCAGTATTTT. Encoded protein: CASSESPGLKKEVDTQYF.

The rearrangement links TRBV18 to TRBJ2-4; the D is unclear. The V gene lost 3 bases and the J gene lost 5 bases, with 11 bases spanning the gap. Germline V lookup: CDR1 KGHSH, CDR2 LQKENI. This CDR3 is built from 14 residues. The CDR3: CASSPPSTENIQYF. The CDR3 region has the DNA TGTGCCAGCTCACCCCCTTCCACTGAAAACATTCAGTACTTC.